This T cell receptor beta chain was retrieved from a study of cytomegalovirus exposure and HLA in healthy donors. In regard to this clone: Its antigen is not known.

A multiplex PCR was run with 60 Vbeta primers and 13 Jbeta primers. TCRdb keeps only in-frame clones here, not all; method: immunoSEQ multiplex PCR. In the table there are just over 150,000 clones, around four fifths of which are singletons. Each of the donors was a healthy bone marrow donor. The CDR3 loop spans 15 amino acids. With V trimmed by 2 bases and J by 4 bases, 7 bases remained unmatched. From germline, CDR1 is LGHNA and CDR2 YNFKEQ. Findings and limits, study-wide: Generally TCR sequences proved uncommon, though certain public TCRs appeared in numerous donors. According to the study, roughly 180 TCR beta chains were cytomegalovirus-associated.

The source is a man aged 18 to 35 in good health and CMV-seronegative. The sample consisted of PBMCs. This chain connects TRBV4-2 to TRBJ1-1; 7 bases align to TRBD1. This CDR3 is CASSQRQGWVTEAFF. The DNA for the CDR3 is TGTGCCAGCAGCCAAAGACAGGGCTGGGTCACTGAAGCTTTCTTT.